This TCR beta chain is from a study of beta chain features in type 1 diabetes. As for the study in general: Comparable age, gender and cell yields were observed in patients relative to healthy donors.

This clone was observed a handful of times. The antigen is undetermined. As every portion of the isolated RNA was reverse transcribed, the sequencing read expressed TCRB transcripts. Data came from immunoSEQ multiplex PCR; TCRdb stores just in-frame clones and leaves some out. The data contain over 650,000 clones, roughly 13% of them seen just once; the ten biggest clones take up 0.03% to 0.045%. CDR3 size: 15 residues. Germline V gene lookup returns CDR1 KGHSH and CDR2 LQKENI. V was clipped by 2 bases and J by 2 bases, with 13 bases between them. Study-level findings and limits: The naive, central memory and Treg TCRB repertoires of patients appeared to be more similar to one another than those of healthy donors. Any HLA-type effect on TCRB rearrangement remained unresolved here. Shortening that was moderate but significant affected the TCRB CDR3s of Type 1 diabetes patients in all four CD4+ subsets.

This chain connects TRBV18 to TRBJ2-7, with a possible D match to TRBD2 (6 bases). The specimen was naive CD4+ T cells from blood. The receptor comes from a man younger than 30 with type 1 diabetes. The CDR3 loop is CASSPRLANTYEQYF. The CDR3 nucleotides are TGTGCCAGCTCACCAAGGCTAGCGAACACCTACGAGCAGTACTTC.